What follows are 5 T cell receptor beta chains derived from one specimen sequenced in a study of cytomegalovirus exposure and HLA in healthy donors. PCR involved 60 Vbeta and 13 Jbeta primers. Measured with immunoSEQ multiplex PCR; TCRdb has only the in-frame clones, and not every one. In total, the table holds 100,000 to 150,000 clones. Input material: PBMCs. The receptors derive from a man aged 18 to 30 in good health and CMV-seronegative.

The CDR3 DNA reads TGTGCCTGGAGTTCGGACAGATTCTTCCTAGCCAAAAACATTCAGTACTTC. It encodes CAWSSDRFFLAKNIQYF. The chain joins TRBV30 to TRBJ2-4; maybe TRBD1 (6 bases). Germline V gives CDR1 GTSNPN, CDR2 SVGIG (reference sequence). This CDR3 contains 17 residues. Trimming took off 2 bases at V and 0 bases at J, with 17 bases between the two ends.

The V call is TRBV11-2, the J call TRBJ1-3, with D possibly TRBD1 on 6 matching bases. The germline V and J ends were trimmed by 3 bases and 1 base, with 10 bases remaining between them. Germline loops: CDR1 SGHAT, CDR2 FQNNGV. This CDR3 spans 15 amino acids. The CDR3 sequence: CASSFLQGSGNTIYF. The CDR3 nucleotides read TGTGCCAGCAGCTTCCTACAGGGTTCTGGAAACACCATATATTTT.

The gene calls are TRBV7-9 and TRBJ1-2; D is unclear. This CDR3 is built from 15 residues. The V end lost 5 bases, the J end lost 0 bases, and 13 bases lay between the germline ends. The germline CDR1 and CDR2 sequences are SEHNR and FQNEAQ (reference sequence). The CDR3 DNA reads as TGTGCCAGCAGCCAAGGCAGGCCAGCTAACTATGGCTACACCTTC. It yields the protein CASSQGRPANYGYTF. Full variable domain (rest looked up from reference TRBV7-9 and TRBJ1-2): DTGVSQNPRHKITKRGQNVTFRCDPISEHNRLYWYRQTLGQGPEFLTYFQNEAQLEKSRLLSDRFSAERPKGSFSTLEIQRTEQGDSAMYLCASSQGRPANYGYTFGSGTRLTVV.

The chain couples TRBV5-4 to TRBJ1-5; D might be TRBD1 (6 bases). The CDR3 has 15 residues. Trimming pared 4 bases from V and 4 bases from J, leaving 15 bases between. Germline lookup yields CDR1 SGHNT and CDR2 YYREEE (reference sequence). CDR3 protein: CASSLGGSFNQPQHF. CDR3 sequence (DNA): TGTGCCAGCAGCCTGGGGGGCAGCTTTAATCAGCCCCAGCATTTT.

The chain carries TRBV5-1 and TRBJ1-2; 8 bases line up with TRBD1. V was clipped by 4 bases and J by 2 bases; unmatched bases: 10. CDR1 and CDR2 from the germline V gene are SGHRS and YFSETQ. The CDR3 extends over 16 amino acids. The CDR3 is CASSGSLDRANYGYTF. CDR3 nucleotide sequence: TGCGCCAGCAGCGGGAGCCTGGACAGGGCCAACTATGGCTACACCTTC.